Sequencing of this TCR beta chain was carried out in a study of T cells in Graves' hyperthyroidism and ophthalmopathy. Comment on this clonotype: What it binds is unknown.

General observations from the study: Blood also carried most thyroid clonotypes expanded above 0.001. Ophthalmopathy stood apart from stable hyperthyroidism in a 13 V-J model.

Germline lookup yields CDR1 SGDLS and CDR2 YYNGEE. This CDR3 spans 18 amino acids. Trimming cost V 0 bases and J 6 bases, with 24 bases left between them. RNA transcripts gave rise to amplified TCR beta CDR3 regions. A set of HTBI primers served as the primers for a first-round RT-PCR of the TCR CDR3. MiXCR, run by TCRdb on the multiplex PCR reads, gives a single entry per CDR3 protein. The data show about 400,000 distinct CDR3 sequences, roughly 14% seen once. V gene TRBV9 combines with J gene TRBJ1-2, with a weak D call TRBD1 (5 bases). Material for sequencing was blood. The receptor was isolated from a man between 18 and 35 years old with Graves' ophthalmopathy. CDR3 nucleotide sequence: TGTGCCAGCAGCGTAGTAGTAACCGGGACGGTTGTGAGGGATGGCTACACCTTC. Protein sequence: CASSVVVTGTVVRDGYTF.